This T cell receptor (beta chain) emerged from a study of cytomegalovirus exposure and HLA in healthy donors. A multiplex PCR was run with 60 Vbeta primers and 13 Jbeta primers. Clones were sequenced by immunoSEQ multiplex PCR, and TCRdb holds only the in-frame ones, with some missing. Of approximately 150,000 clones listed, 70% to 80% are singletons. The CDR3 loop spans 14 amino acids. CDR1 is MNHEY and CDR2 is SVGAGI in the germline V gene. The V and J ends lost 3 bases and 6 bases respectively, with 12 bases between them. Sequencing input: PBMCs. The V gene is TRBV6-5, the J gene TRBJ2-1; D possibly corresponds to TRBD1 (6 bases). The receptor was isolated from a woman in her sixties in good health and CMV-seronegative. The chain's CDR3 is CASSYTGGPNEQFF. For the CDR3, the DNA is TGTGCCAGCAGTTATACTGGGGGCCCCAATGAGCAGTTCTTC.